This T cell receptor (beta chain) was profiled in a study of cytomegalovirus exposure and HLA in healthy donors. Study in general: Genotyping showed about 80% of approximately 430 donors falling in the Caucasian-associated ancestry cluster.

Germline V gene data show CDR1 as MNHNS and CDR2 as SASEGT. The CDR3 is 14 amino acids. Trimming shortened V by 6 bases and J by 4 bases, and 15 bases separated the two germline ends. Amplification used 60 Vbeta primers and 13 Jbeta primers. TCRdb keeps only in-frame clones here, not all; method: immunoSEQ multiplex PCR. The sample yields about 98,000 clones, 83% seen once. The sequenced sample was PBMCs. The rearrangement uses TRBV6-1 and TRBJ1-1; no clear D. The TCR sequence derives from a man aged 40-49 years in good health and CMV-seronegative. CDR3 sequence: CASRVVEGLTEAFF. In DNA, the CDR3 is TGTGCCAGCAGGGTCGTGGAGGGCCTCACTGAAGCTTTCTTT.